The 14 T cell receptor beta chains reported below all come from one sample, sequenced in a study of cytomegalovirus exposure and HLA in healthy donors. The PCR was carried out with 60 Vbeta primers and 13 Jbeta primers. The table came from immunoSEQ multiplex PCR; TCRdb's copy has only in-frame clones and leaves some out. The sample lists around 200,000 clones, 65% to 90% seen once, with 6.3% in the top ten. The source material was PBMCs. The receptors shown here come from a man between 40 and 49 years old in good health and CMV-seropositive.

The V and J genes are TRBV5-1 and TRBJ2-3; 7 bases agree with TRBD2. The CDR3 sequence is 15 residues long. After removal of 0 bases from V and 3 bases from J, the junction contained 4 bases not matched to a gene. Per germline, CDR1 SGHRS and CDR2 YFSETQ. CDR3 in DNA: TGCGCCAGCAGCTTGGCCCTAGCGGAAACAGATACGCAGTATTTT. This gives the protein CASSLALAETDTQYF.

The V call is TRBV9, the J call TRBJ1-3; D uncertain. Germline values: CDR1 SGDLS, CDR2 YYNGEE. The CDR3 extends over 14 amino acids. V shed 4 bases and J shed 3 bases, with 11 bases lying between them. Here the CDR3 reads CASSPPRDGNTIYF. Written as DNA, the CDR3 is TGTGCCAGCAGCCCTCCTCGGGATGGAAACACCATATATTTT.

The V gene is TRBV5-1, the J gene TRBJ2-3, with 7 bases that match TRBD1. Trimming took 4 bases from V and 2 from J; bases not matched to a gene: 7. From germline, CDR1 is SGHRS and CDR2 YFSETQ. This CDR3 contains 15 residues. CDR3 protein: CASSVQGQTTDTQYF. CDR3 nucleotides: TGCGCCAGCAGCGTACAGGGACAGACCACAGATACGCAGTATTTT. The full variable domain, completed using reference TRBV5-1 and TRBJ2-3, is KAGVTQTPRYLIKTRGQQVTLSCSPISGHRSVSWYQQTPGQGLQFLFEYFSETQRNKGNFPGRFSGRQFSNSRSEMNVSTLELGDSALYLCASSVQGQTTDTQYFGPGTRLTVL.

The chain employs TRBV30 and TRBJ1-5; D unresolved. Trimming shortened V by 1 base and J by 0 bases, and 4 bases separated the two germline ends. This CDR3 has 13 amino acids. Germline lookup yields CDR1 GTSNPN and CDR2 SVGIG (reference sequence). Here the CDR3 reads CAWSGASNQPQHF. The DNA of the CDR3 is TGTGCCTGGAGTGGGGCTAGCAATCAGCCCCAGCATTTT.

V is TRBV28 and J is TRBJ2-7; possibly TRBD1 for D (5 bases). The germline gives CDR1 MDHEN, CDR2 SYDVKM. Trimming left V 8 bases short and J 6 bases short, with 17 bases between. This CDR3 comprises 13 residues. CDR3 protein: CASEDSPLAEQYF. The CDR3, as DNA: TGTGCCAGCGAAGACAGCCCTCTGGCCGAGCAGTACTTC.

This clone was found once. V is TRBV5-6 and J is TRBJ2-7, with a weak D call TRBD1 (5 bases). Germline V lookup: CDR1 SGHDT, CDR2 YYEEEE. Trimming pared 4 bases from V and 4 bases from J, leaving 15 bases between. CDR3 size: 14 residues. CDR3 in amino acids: CASSRGRVGYEQYF. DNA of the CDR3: TGTGCCAGCAGCCGAGGCAGGGTCGGGTACGAGCAGTACTTC.

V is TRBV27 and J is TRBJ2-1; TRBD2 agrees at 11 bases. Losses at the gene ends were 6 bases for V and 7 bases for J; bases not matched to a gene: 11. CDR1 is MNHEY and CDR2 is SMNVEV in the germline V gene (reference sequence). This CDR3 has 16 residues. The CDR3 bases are TGTGCCAGCAGGATTCTAGCGGGGGGTAAGTGGAATGAGCAGTTCTTC. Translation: CASRILAGGKWNEQFF.

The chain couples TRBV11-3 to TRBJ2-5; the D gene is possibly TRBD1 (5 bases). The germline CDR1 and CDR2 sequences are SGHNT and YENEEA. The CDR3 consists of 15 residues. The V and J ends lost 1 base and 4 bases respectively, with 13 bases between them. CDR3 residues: CASSLGRAGRETQYF. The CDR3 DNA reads TGTGCCAGCAGCTTAGGAAGGGCAGGGCGAGAGACCCAGTACTTC.

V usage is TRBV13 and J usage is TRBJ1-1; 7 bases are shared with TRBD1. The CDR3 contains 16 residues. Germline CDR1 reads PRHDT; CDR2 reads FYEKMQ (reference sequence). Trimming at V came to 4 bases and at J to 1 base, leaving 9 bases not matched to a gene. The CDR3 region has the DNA TGTGCCAGCAGCTCGGGGGGGGACAGAGGGAACACTGAAGCTTTCTTT. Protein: CASSSGGDRGNTEAFF.

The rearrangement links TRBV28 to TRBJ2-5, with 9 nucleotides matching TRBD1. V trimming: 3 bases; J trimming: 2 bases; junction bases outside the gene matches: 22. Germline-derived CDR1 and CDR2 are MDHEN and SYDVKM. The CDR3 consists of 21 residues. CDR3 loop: CASSFSLLRDRVSNLQETQYF. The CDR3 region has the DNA TGTGCCAGCAGTTTTTCCCTCCTCCGGGACAGGGTATCCAACCTTCAAGAGACCCAGTACTTC.

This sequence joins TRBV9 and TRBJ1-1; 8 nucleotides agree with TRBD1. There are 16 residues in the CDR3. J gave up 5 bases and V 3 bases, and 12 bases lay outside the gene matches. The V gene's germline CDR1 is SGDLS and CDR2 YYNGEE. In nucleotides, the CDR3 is TGTGCCAGCAGCGCGTACAGGGGGGGGAGGGGTACTGAAGCTTTCTTT. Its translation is CASSAYRGGRGTEAFF.

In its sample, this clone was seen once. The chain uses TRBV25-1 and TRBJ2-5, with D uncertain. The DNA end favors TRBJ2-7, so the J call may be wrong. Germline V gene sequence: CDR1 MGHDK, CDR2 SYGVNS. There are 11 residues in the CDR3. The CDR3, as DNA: TGTGCCAGCGGGCCGTCGAACGAGCAGTACTTC. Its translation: CASGPSNEQYF.

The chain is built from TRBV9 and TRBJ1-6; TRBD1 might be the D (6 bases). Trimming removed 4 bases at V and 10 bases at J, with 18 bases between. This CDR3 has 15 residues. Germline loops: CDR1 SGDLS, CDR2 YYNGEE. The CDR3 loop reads CASSLNRDGRSPLHF. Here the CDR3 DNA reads TGTGCCAGCAGCCTCAACAGGGACGGTAGATCACCCCTCCACTTT.

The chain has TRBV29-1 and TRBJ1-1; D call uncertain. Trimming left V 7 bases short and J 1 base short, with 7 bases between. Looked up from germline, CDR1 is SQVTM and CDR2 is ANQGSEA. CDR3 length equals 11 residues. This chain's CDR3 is CSARQNTEAFF. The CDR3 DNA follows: TGCAGCGCGCGACAGAACACTGAAGCTTTCTTT.